A selection of T cell receptor beta chains follows, all from one sample in a study of blood T cell repertoires in COVID-19. Method: immunoSEQ multiplex PCR; TCRdb's copy keeps in-frame clones and lacks some. The data show about 88,000 clones, over 80% seen once. The specimen was peripheral blood. The receptor source for this set is a man older than 75 with acute or convalescent COVID-19. CDR3s leave out the opening cysteine and the closing phenylalanine or tryptophan. Each record gives: J gene, clone size, V gene, CDR3 protein. Expanded clones are given a class, and other clones once, few, many or no size at all.

TRBJ2-5	NA	TRBV19	ASSIGRGETQY
TRBJ1-1	NA	TRBV7-9	ASSLERTDEAF
TRBJ1-2	few	TRBV7-9	ASSPQTGGYT
TRBJ1-4	NA	TRBV9	ASSVAPPGTGEKLF
TRBJ2-1	NA	TRBV18	ASSPGQGALLGYNEQF
TRBJ1-4	NA	TRBV9	ASSPRGISLDEKLF
TRBJ2-5	NA	TRBV5-4	ASSLDSYQETQY
TRBJ2-5	NA	TRBV6-4	ASSSGTGGVETQY
TRBJ1-3	NA	TRBV12-5	ASGYRTDRVYSGNTIY
TRBJ1-2	NA	TRBV27	ASSSQTGPYGYT
TRBJ2-1	NA	TRBV10-3	AISDGDTGGNEQF
TRBJ2-7	NA	TRBV27	ASSFAGGTYEQY
TRBJ1-4	NA	TRBV3-1/TRBV3-2	ASSYQDRGREKLF
TRBJ2-1	once	TRBV2	ASSGRGTYNEQF
TRBJ1-6	NA	TRBV6-5	ASCSNSPLH
TRBJ1-3	NA	TRBV5-1	ASSVSVALY
TRBJ2-1	NA	TRBV18	ASSSTGAGEQF
TRBJ1-1	NA	TRBV12-3/TRBV12-4	ASRDRGDTEAF
TRBJ1-4	few	TRBV2	ASSKGMANEKLF
TRBJ2-1	once	TRBV2	ASSEYQGIYNEQF
TRBJ2-1	few	TRBV18	ASSAGSSYNEQF
TRBJ2-5	few	TRBV3-1/TRBV3-2	ASRVEETQY